The present entry profiles one T cell receptor (beta chain) with its context. The antigen is not known. This CDR3 has 16 amino acids. Germline loops: CDR1 ENHRY, CDR2 SYGVKD. Trimming took 10 bases from V and 0 from J; bases not matched to a gene: 8. The sample belongs to a study of response to subunit inactivated influenza vaccine. Study findings and constraints: Authors suggested seasonal influenza vaccinations each recruit few new T cells.

TCRdb recomputed calls from the RT-PCR reads with MiXCR, one row per CDR3 protein. Of about 190,000 distinct CDR3 sequences in the sample, under 15% were seen once. This receptor was obtained from a man aged 45-60 years who received an inactivated influenza vaccine. Here the sequenced sample was CD8+ T cells sorted from PBMCs, taken 5 days after vaccination. The chain combines TRBV10-3 with TRBJ2-7; 14 positions agree with TRBD2. The CDR3 DNA is TGTGCCACAACCGGGACTAGCGGGGGCCTCTCCTACGAGCAGTACTTC. Translating it yields CATTGTSGGLSYEQYF.